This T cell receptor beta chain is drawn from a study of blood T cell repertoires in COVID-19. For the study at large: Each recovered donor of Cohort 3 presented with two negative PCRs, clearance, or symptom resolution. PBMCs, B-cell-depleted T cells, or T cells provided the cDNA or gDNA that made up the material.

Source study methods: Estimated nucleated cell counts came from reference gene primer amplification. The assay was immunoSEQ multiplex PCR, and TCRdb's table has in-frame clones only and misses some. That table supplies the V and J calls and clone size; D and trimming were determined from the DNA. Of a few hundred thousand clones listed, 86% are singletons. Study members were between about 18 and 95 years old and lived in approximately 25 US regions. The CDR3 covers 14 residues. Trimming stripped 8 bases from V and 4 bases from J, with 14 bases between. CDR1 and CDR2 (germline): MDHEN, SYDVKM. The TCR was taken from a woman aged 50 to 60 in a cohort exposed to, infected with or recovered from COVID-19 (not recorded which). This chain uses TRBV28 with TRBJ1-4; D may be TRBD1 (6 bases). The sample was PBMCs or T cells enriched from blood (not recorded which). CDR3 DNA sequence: TGTGCCAGCCGACCGGGCAGGGGTAATGAAAAACTGTTTTTT. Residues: CASRPGRGNEKLFF.